These 8 T cell receptor beta chains came from one sample sequenced in a study of T cell clusters in autoimmune cytopenias. TRB amplification used roughly 250 ng of peripheral blood genomic DNA. One tube held mixed TRB-A and TRB-B primer pools for touch-down PCR. Reanalyzing the multiplex PCR reads, TCRdb keeps one entry per CDR3 protein, without DNA. The listing records 6,100 or so distinct CDR3 sequences. This same sample was also part of a study on T cell repertoires in aging, cancer and after chemotherapy.

What was sequenced was peripheral blood. The receptors originated from a human donor in good health.

The chain employs TRBV10-3 and TRBJ2-7; TCRdb gives TRBD1 as the D gene, but with no DNA this cannot be confirmed. CDR3 length: 13 residues. Germline loops: CDR1 ENHRY, CDR2 SYGVKD. This CDR3 reads CAISGTEAYEQYF.

The chain is built from TRBV6-5 and TRBJ2-6. CDR1 is MNHEY and CDR2 is SVGAGI in the germline V gene. There are 15 residues in the CDR3. CDR3: CASSYESSGANVLTF.

The chain recombines TRBV30 with TRBJ2-1; without DNA, the TCRdb call of TRBD2 cannot be checked. Germline CDR1 GTSNPN, CDR2 SVGIG (reference sequence). The CDR3 is 13 residues long. CDR3 loop: CAWDKGGYNEQFF.

The chain joins TRBV30 to TRBJ1-4; TCRdb indicates TRBD1, and absent DNA this call remains unverified. Germline V gives CDR1 GTSNPN, CDR2 SVGIG (reference sequence). The CDR3 covers 11 residues. The CDR3 here is CACLDSEKLFF.

The chain recombines TRBV6-6 with TRBJ1-5; TCRdb names TRBD1, which stays unverified in the absence of DNA. This CDR3 has 18 residues. Germline-derived CDR1 and CDR2 are MNHNY and SVGAGI (reference sequence). This chain's CDR3 is CASNRGQGSTNSNQPQHF.

Considering frequency, this clonotype is medium-sized. V is TRBV11-1 and J is TRBJ2-1; TCRdb lists TRBD2, though no DNA is available to test this call. The CDR3 has 13 amino acids. Germline V lookup: CDR1 SGHAT, CDR2 FQDESV (reference sequence). The CDR3 reads CASSLPGLAVQFF.

This sequence joins TRBV5-4 and TRBJ2-7; the D call from TCRdb, TRBD1, cannot be confirmed without DNA. The CDR3 has 15 residues. The germline V gene has CDR1 SGHNT and CDR2 YYREEE (reference sequence). The CDR3 loop reads CASSLERDRGRGQYF.

The chain has TRBV5-4 and TRBJ2-3. Looked up from germline, CDR1 is SGHNT and CDR2 is YYREEE (reference sequence). The CDR3 has 14 residues. The CDR3 sequence is CASSLGRSTDTQYF.